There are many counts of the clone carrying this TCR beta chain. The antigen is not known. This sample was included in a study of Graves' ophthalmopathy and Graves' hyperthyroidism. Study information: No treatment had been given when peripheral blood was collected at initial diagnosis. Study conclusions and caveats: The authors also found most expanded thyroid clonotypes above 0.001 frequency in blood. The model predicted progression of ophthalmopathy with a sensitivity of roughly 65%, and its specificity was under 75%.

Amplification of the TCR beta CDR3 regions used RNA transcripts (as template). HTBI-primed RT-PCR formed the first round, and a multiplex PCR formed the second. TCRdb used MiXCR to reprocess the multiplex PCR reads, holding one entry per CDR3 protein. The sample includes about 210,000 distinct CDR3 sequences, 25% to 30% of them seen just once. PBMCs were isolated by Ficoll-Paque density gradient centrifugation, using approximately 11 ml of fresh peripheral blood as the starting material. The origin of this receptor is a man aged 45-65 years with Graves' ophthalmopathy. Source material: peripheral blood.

The CDR3 DNA reads as TGTGCCAGCTTTCAGGCCATTAATTCACCCCTCCACTTT. Its protein product is CASFQAINSPLHF. The chain links TRBV28 to TRBJ1-6; D not certain. Trimming removed 8 bases from V and 6 bases from J, with 11 bases in between. The germline gives CDR1 MDHEN, CDR2 SYDVKM. This CDR3 is 13 amino acids long.